The 14 T cell receptor beta chains below were found in one sample sequenced in a study of regulatory T cells in long-lasting Graves disease. According to the study, TCR beta libraries were built with iRepertoire HTBI primers and CDR3-region Arm-PCR. TCRdb processed the multiplex PCR reads anew with MiXCR; each CDR3 protein has one entry. The sample lists 450,000 to 600,000 distinct CDR3 sequences, around 15% seen once, with 9% to 15% in the top ten. Time point of the sample: newly diagnosed GD, antithyroid drugs for less than 3 months. RNA from PBMCs was the source of the TCR library. The same sample was also used in a study of T cells in Graves' hyperthyroidism and ophthalmopathy.

The material was peripheral blood mononuclear cells (PBMCs), obtained at new diagnosis, from a patient treated with antithyroid drugs. The receptors here all came from a man aged 35 to 55 with Graves disease.

The chain employs TRBV12-3 or TRBV12-4 and TRBJ2-3; 8 nucleotides line up with TRBD2. The CDR3 has 15 amino acids. V was pared by 5 bases and J by 4 bases, with 8 bases of the junction left unmatched. CDR3: CASSVSGSVADTQYF. The CDR3 region has the DNA TGTGCCAGCAGTGTAAGCGGGAGTGTAGCAGATACGCAGTATTTT.

The chain employs TRBV7-9 and TRBJ1-2; TRBD1 aligns across 7 bases. Losses at the gene ends were 4 bases for V and 8 bases for J; bases not matched to a gene: 16. Germline V lookup: CDR1 SEHNR, CDR2 FQNEAQ (reference sequence). This CDR3 comprises 16 residues. The CDR3 loop reads CASSSARGGARPGYTF. CDR3 coding DNA: TGTGCCAGCAGCTCAGCCAGAGGGGGCGCAAGGCCGGGCTACACCTTC.

This clonotype was seen ten or more times. The gene calls are TRBV9 and TRBJ2-3, with 8 nucleotides matching TRBD2. This CDR3 has 16 residues. Germline V CDR1 and CDR2: SGDLS, YYNGEE. With 0 bases clipped from V and 6 bases from J, the junction kept 9 bases outside the gene matches. The CDR3 nucleotides read TGTGCCAGCAGCGTAGCTCCCAGCGGGAGAGAGGATACGCAGTATTTT. Protein sequence: CASSVAPSGREDTQYF. Supplemented by reference TRBV9 and TRBJ2-3, the full variable domain reads DSGVTQTPKHLITATGQRVTLRCSPRSGDLSVYWYQQSLDQGLQFLIQYYNGEERAKGNILERFSAQQFPDLHSELNLSSLELGDSALYFCASSVAPSGREDTQYFGPGTRLTVL.

This clonotype was observed many times. The chain employs TRBV15 and TRBJ1-4; D not resolved. With 3 bases removed from V and 15 bases from J, the gap between germline ends came to 14 bases. The CDR3 is 12 amino acids. Germline-derived CDR1 and CDR2 are LNHNV and YYDKDF (reference sequence). CDR3 in DNA: TGTGCCACCAGCAGGGAAACAACCCGCGTGTTTTTT. Protein product: CATSRETTRVFF.

Of note for this clonotype: A read error may produce the germline difference seen at one junction end. The J gene is TRBJ1-4, the V gene TRBV29-1, with D uncertain. The CDR3 is made up of 14 amino acids. The germline gives CDR1 SQVTM, CDR2 ANQGSEA. The CDR3, as DNA: TGCGGCGTCAGACCAGATGCAACTAATGAAAAACTGTTTTTT. Its translation: CGVRPDATNEKLFF. Complete variable domain (other parts from reference TRBV29-1 and TRBJ1-4): SAVISQKPSRDICQRGTSLTIQCQVDSQVTMMFWYRQQPGQSLTLIATANQGSEATYESGFVIDKFPISRPNLTFSTLTVSNMSPEDSSIYLCGVRPDATNEKLFFGSGTQLSVL.

This clonotype showed up just a few times. The genes are TRBV6-2 or TRBV6-3 and TRBJ2-7, with 7 bases that match TRBD2. Germline CDR1 is MNHEY and CDR2 is SVGEGT. The CDR3 extends over 12 amino acids. V gave up 5 bases and J gave up 7 bases; unmatched junction bases: 5. The CDR3 reads CASSSGTFEQYF. CDR3 DNA sequence: TGTGCCAGCAGTAGCGGGACTTTTGAGCAGTACTTC.

As for this clonotype: The junction departs from germline at one end; a sequencing error may be responsible. The chain uses TRBV3-1 and TRBJ2-1; 7 bases agree with TRBD2. Germline CDR1 LGHDT, CDR2 YNNKEL (reference sequence). The CDR3 loop spans 15 amino acids. The CDR3 DNA reads as TGTGCCAGCGGCCAAGGGAGGGAGGCATACAATGAGCAGTTCTTC. This gives the protein CASGQGREAYNEQFF.

This clonotype was observed a few times. The V and J genes are TRBV29-1 and TRBJ2-7, with D tentatively TRBD1 (5 bases). Germline CDR1 reads SQVTM; CDR2 reads ANQGSEA. This CDR3 spans 13 amino acids. V lost 1 base, J lost 2 bases, and 9 bases lay in between. CDR3 in DNA: TGCAGCGTTGAAGGAGACAGTCCCTACGAGCAGTACTTC. It is translated as CSVEGDSPYEQYF.

This clonotype was found many times. The CDR3 coding sequence is TGTGCCAGCAGCTCTGTAGCGGGAGTGGAGACCCAGTACTTC. Translating gives CASSSVAGVETQYF. The V gene is TRBV11-2, the J gene TRBJ2-5, with 9 nucleotides matching TRBD2. V dropped 4 bases and J dropped 5; count of bases not matched to a gene: 5. CDR1 SGHAT and CDR2 FQNNGV come from the germline V gene. This CDR3 spans 14 amino acids.

The V call is TRBV10-3, the J call TRBJ2-1, with a weak D call TRBD1 (9 bases). The CDR3 is 15 amino acids. The ends were cut back, 11 bases at V and 6 bases at J, with 23 bases in the middle. The germline V gene has CDR1 ENHRY and CDR2 SYGVKD. For the CDR3, the DNA is TGTGCCGCCGGGGGGGGGACAGGGTACGGCAATGAGCAGTTCTTC. Protein product: CAAGGGTGYGNEQFF.

This clonotype has at least ten counts. The genes are TRBV28 and TRBJ1-5; 7 bases are shared with TRBD1. CDR1 is MDHEN, CDR2 SYDVKM, per germline. The CDR3 has 15 amino acids. The ends lost 7 bases at V and 2 bases at J; junction bases unmatched: 8. This CDR3 is CASTPRGEGNQPQHF. Here the CDR3 DNA reads TGTGCCAGCACGCCCAGGGGGGAGGGCAATCAGCCCCAGCATTTT.

This clonotype was counted a few times. The chain links TRBV5-1 to TRBJ2-5; D is possibly TRBD1 (6 bases). With 4 bases removed from V and 1 base from J, the gap between germline ends came to 11 bases. Germline V lookup: CDR1 SGHRS, CDR2 YFSETQ. This CDR3 comprises 14 residues. CDR3 sequence (DNA): TGCGCCAGCAGCCAATACAGGGTCCAAGAGACCCAGTACTTC. Its protein product is CASSQYRVQETQYF.

Comments on this clonotype: A single base separates this from a much larger clone, so it may be a read error. V is TRBV2 and J is TRBJ2-1; 11 nucleotides align to TRBD2. The CDR3 contains 18 residues. Trimming cost V 4 bases and J 4 bases; bases outside gene matches: 12. Germline V gene lookup returns CDR1 SNHLY and CDR2 FYNNEI. The CDR3 coding sequence is TGTGCCAGCAGTGCAGCGCTTCCGACTAGCGGGAATTACAATGAGCAGTTCTTC. Protein: CASSAALPTSGNYNEQFF.

The rearrangement joins TRBV18 to TRBJ2-7; 11 bases map to TRBD2. V lost 0 bases to trimming and J lost 3 bases; unmatched junction nucleotides: 10. The germline CDR1 and CDR2 sequences are KGHSH and LQKENI. The CDR3 length is 18 residues. The CDR3 region has the DNA TGTGCCAGCTCACCACCGGCTAGCGGGAGGTCACTGGGCTACGAGCAGTACTTC. This gives the protein CASSPPASGRSLGYEQYF.